These T cell receptor beta chains were read from a single sample in a study of vaccination and CD4 T cells after COVID-19. Which antigens these TCRs recognize remains unknown. TCRdb recomputed calls from the PCR reads with MiXCR, one row per CDR3 protein. The top ten clones hold about an eighth of a sample with fewer than 13,000 distinct CDR3 sequences, about 29% of them seen once. Sequenced: CD4+ T cells from blood, cultured in vitro. Receptors originate from a human donor in good health. Each CDR3 is given with its conserved first and last residue. Fields, in order: J gene, clone size, D gene, V gene, CDR3 DNA, CDR3 protein. D genes are given only for firm matches. Some rows mark clone size as missing; the rest say once, few, many or name a class of expanded clone.

J: TRBJ1-1
size: few
D: .
V: TRBV23-1
DNA: TGCGCCAGCACTGCGAGGGCTAGGAACACTGAAGCTTTCTTT
CDR3: CASTARARNTEAFF

J: TRBJ1-1
size: few
D: .
V: TRBV7-3
DNA: TGTGCCAGCAGCTTATCCCCCCGACAGAGTGAAGCTTTCTTT
CDR3: CASSLSPRQSEAFF

J: TRBJ2-5
size: .
D: .
V: TRBV2
DNA: TGTGCCAGCACGATACAGGGCGAGGAGACCCAGTACTTC
CDR3: CASTIQGEETQYF

J: TRBJ1-1
size: few
D: .
V: TRBV6-1
DNA: TGTGCCAGCAGTGAATTGGGTCAGGGGAACACTGAAGCTTTCTTT
CDR3: CASSELGQGNTEAFF

J: TRBJ2-7
size: .
D: .
V: TRBV28
DNA: TGTGCCAGCGACAGTCCCGACTACGAGCAGTACTTC
CDR3: CASDSPDYEQYF

J: TRBJ1-5
size: .
D: .
V: TRBV21-1
DNA: TGTGCCAGCGAAAGGGACAGGGGAGCGGGCAATCAGCCCCAGCATTTT
CDR3: CASERDRGAGNQPQHF

J: TRBJ1-1
size: .
D: TRBD1
V: TRBV10-2
DNA: TGCGCCAGCAGTGAGTACGGGACAGGGGAAGTTTCAGCTTTCTTT
CDR3: CASSEYGTGEVSAFF

J: TRBJ2-3
size: .
D: .
V: TRBV4-3
DNA: TGCGCCAGCAGCCAAGATGGAAAAGGCACAGATACGCAGTATTTT
CDR3: CASSQDGKGTDTQYF

J: TRBJ1-1
size: .
D: TRBD1
V: TRBV18
DNA: TGTGCCAGCTCACGAGGGACAGGGGTAATGAACACTGAAGCTTTCTTT
CDR3: CASSRGTGVMNTEAFF

J: TRBJ2-1
size: .
D: .
V: TRBV24-1
DNA: TGTGCCACCAGTTCCTACTCTGCTGGGTCTTACAATGAGCAGTTCTTC
CDR3: CATSSYSAGSYNEQFF